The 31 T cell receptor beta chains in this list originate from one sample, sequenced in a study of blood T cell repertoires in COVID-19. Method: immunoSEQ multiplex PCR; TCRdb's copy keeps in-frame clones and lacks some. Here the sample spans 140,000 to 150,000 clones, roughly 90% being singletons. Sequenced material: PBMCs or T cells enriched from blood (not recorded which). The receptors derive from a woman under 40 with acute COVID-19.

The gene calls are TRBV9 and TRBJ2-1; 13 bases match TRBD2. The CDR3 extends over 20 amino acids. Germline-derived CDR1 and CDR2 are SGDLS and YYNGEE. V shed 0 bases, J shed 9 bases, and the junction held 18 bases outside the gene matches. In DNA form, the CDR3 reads TGTGCCAGCAGCGTAGCCCCTCCCAAGGTTTGGACTAGCGGGAGAGGTGAGCAGTTCTTC. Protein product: CASSVAPPKVWTSGRGEQFF.

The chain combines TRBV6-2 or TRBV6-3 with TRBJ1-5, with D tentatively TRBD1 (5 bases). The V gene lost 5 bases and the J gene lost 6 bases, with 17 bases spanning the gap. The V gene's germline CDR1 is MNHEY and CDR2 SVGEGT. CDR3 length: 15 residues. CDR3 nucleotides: TGTGCCAGCAGTCCCCAGGGTGGAGCGATTCAGCCCCAGCATTTT. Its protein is CASSPQGGAIQPQHF.

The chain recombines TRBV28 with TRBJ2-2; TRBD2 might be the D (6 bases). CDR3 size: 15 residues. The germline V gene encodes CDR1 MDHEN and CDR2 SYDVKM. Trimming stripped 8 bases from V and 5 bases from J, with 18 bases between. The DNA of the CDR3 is TGTGCCAGCGGCCGCGGGGTATTGTCGACCGGGGAGCTGTTTTTT. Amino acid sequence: CASGRGVLSTGELFF. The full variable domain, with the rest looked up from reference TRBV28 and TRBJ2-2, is DVKVTQSSRYLVKRTGEKVFLECVQDMDHENMFWYRQDPGLGLRLIYFSYDVKMKEKGDIPEGYSVSREKKERFSLILESASTNQTSMYLCASGRGVLSTGELFFGEGSRLTVL.

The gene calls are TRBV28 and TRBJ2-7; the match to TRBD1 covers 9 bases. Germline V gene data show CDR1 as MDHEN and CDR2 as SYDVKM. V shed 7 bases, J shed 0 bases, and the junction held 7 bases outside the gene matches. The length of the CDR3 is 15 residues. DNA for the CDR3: TGTGCCAGCACCTCACAGGGGGCGCGCTCCTACGAGCAGTACTTC. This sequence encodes CASTSQGARSYEQYF.

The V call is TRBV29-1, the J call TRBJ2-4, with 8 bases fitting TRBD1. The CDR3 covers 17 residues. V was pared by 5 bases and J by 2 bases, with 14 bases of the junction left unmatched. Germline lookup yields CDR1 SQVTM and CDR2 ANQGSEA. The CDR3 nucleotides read TGCAGCGTTCCGCCCGACAGGGGATTTCCCCCCAAAAACATTCAGTACTTC. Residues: CSVPPDRGFPPKNIQYF.

The CDR3: CASSDSRGGTGTVEDSPLHF. DNA for the CDR3: TGTGCCAGCAGTGACTCGCGGGGTGGGACAGGGACGGTGGAGGACTCACCCCTCCACTTT. The chain recombines TRBV6-4 with TRBJ1-6, with TRBD1 identical over 9 bases. Per germline, CDR1 MRHNA and CDR2 SNTAGT. The V gene end was trimmed by 0 bases and the J gene end by 10 bases; junction bases not matched to a gene: 19. This CDR3 is 20 amino acids long.

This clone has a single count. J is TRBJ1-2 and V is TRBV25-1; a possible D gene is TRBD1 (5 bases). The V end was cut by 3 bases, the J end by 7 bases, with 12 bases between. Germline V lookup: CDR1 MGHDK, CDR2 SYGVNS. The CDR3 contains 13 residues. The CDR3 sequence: CASSESGKGGYTF. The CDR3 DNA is TGTGCCAGCAGTGAGTCAGGGAAGGGTGGCTACACCTTC.

This chain's CDR3 is CASSVRDTYTEAFF. For the CDR3, the DNA is TGTGCCAGCAGTGTCCGGGACACGTACACTGAAGCTTTCTTT. The chain couples TRBV27 to TRBJ1-1; possibly TRBD1 for D (6 bases). Germline V gene lookup returns CDR1 MNHEY and CDR2 SMNVEV (reference sequence). The CDR3 is made up of 14 amino acids. V was clipped by 5 bases and J by 3 bases, with 13 bases between them.

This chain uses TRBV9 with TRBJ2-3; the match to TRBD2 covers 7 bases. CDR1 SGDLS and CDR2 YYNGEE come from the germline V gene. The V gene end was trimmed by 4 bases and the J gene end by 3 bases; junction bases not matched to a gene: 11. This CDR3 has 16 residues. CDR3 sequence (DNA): TGTGCCAGCAGCCTTGGGGGGGTGATGAAAACAGATACGCAGTATTTT. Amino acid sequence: CASSLGGVMKTDTQYF. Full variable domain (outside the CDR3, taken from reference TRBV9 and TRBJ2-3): DSGVTQTPKHLITATGQRVTLRCSPRSGDLSVYWYQQSLDQGLQFLIQYYNGEERAKGNILERFSAQQFPDLHSELNLSSLELGDSALYFCASSLGGVMKTDTQYFGPGTRLTVL.

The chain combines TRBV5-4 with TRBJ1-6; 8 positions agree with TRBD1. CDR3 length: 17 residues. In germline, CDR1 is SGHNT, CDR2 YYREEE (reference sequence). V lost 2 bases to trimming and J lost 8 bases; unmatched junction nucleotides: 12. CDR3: CASSFWDIQGADSPLHF. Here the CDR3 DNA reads TGTGCCAGCAGCTTTTGGGACATTCAGGGGGCCGATTCACCCCTCCACTTT.

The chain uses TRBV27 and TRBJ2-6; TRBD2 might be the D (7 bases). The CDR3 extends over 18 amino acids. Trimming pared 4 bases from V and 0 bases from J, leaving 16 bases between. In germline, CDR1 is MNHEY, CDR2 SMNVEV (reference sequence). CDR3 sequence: CASSSPGDYDSGANVLTF. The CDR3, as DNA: TGTGCCAGCAGTTCACCAGGGGACTACGACTCTGGGGCCAACGTCCTGACTTTC.

CDR3 sequence: CASSSGTSGKAYEQYF. CDR3 coding DNA: TGTGCCAGCAGTTCTGGAACTAGCGGGAAAGCCTACGAGCAGTACTTC. The chain has TRBV28 and TRBJ2-7; 10 bases map to TRBD2. The CDR3 extends over 16 amino acids. The germline V gene has CDR1 MDHEN and CDR2 SYDVKM. Trimming cost V 4 bases and J 2 bases; bases outside gene matches: 8.

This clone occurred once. The CDR3 is CASTRGSAGPKETQYF. CDR3 nucleotides: TGTGCCAGCACCAGAGGGTCAGCGGGGCCGAAAGAGACCCAGTACTTC. J is TRBJ2-5 and V is TRBV2; 7 bases are a match to TRBD2. V shed 7 bases and J 3 bases; nucleotides not matched to a gene: 14. CDR3 length: 16 residues. CDR1 and CDR2 from the germline V gene are SNHLY and FYNNEI.

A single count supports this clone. The CDR3 here is CASSLFSTGGETQYF. The CDR3 nucleotides read TGTGCCAGCAGTTTATTTTCGACAGGGGGTGAGACCCAGTACTTC. The V and J genes are TRBV28 and TRBJ2-5; 9 bases line up with TRBD1. The CDR3 totals 15 residues. Germline V CDR1 and CDR2: MDHEN, SYDVKM. Trimming cost V 1 base and J 5 bases; bases outside gene matches: 5.

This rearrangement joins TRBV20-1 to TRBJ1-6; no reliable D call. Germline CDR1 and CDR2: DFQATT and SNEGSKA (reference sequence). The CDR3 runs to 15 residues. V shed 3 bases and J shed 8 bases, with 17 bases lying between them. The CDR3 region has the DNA TGCAGTGCTAGTATGGCCTCACCTGTCGATTCACCCCTCCACTTT. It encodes CSASMASPVDSPLHF.

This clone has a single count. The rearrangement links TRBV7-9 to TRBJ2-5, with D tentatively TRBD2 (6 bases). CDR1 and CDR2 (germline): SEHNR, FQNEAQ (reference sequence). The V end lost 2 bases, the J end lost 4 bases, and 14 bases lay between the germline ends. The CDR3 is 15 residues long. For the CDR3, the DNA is TGTGCCAGCAGCTTATCCGGGGGTCGAGGAGAGACCCAGTACTTC. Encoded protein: CASSLSGGRGETQYF.

In DNA form, the CDR3 reads TGTGCCAGCAGCCGCAGGGACAGGGGGTCTGGAAACACCATATATTTT. It is translated as CASSRRDRGSGNTIYF. The chain joins TRBV3-1 (or the pseudogene TRBV3-2) to TRBJ1-3; 11 positions match TRBD1. This CDR3 has 16 amino acids. Per germline, CDR1 LGHDT and CDR2 YNNKEL (reference sequence). With 4 bases clipped from V and 1 base from J, the junction kept 3 bases outside the gene matches.

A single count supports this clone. The chain's CDR3 is CASSSGQRITNYGYTF. DNA of the CDR3: TGTGCCAGCAGTTCAGGCCAAAGAATTACTAACTATGGCTACACCTTC. The V and J genes are TRBV28 and TRBJ1-2; D remains unclear. The CDR3 has 16 amino acids. Germline CDR1 MDHEN, CDR2 SYDVKM. V lost 4 bases and J lost 0, with 15 bases in between.

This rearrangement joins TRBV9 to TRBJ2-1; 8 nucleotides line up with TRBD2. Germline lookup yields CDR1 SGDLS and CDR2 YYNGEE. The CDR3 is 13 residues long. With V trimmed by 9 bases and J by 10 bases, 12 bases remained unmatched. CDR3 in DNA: TGTGCCATACCTAAGCGGGAGAGGCTAGAGCAGTTCTTC. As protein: CAIPKRERLEQFF. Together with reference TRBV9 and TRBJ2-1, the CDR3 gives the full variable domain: DSGVTQTPKHLITATGQRVTLRCSPRSGDLSVYWYQQSLDQGLQFLIQYYNGEERAKGNILERFSAQQFPDLHSELNLSSLELGDSALYFCAIPKRERLEQFFGPGTRLTVL.

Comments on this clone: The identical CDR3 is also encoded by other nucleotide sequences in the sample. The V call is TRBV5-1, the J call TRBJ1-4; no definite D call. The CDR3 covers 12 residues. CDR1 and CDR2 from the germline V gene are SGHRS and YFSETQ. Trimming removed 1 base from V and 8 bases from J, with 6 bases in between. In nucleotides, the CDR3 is TGCGCCAGCAGCTTGACCGGGGAAAAACTGTTTTTT. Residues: CASSLTGEKLFF.

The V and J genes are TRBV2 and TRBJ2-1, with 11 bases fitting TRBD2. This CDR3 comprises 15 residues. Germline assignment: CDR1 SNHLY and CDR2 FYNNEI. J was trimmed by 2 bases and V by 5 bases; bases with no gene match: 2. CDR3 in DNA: TGTGCCAGCAGTAATAGCGGGAGGGCCTACAATGAGCAGTTCTTC. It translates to CASSNSGRAYNEQFF.

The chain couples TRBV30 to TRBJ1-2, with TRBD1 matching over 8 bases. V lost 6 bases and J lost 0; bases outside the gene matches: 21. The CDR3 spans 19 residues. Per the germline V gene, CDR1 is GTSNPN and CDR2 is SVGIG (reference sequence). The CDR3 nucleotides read TGTGCCTGCGAACAAAGTATACCCGGGACAGGCCGTACTAACTATGGCTACACCTTC. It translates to CACEQSIPGTGRTNYGYTF.

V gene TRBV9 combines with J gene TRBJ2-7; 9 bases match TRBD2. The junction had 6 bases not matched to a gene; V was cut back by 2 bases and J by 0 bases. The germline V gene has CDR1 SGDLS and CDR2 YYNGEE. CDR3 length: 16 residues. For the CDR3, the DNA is TGTGCCAGCAGCGTTGCGGCGGGGGGGACCTCCTACGAGCAGTACTTC. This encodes CASSVAAGGTSYEQYF.

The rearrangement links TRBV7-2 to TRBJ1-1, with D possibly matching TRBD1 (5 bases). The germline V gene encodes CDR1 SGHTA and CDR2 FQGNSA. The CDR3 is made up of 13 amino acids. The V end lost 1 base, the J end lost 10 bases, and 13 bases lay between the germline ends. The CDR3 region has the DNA TGTGCCAGCAGCTTAGGGGGGGTCTCGGGAGCTTTCTTT. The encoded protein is CASSLGGVSGAFF.

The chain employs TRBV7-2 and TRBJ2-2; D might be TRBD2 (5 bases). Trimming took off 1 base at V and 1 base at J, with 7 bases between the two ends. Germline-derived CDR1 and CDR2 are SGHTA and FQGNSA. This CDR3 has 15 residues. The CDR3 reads CASSLVRGNTGELFF. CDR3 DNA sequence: TGTGCCAGCAGCTTAGTCCGGGGGAACACCGGGGAGCTGTTTTTT.

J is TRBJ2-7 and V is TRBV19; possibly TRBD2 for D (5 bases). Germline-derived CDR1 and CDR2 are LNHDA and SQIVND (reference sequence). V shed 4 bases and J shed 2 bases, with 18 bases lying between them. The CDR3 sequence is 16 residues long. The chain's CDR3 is CASSKVAPDFAYEQYF. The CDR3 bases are TGTGCCAGTAGTAAGGTAGCGCCGGATTTTGCCTACGAGCAGTACTTC.

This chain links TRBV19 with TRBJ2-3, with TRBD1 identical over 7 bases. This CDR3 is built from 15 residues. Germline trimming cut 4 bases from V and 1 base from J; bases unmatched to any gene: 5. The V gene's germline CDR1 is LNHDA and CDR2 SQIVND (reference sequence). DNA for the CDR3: TGTGCCAGTAGTACAAGACAGGGCGGCACAGATACGCAGTATTTT. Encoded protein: CASSTRQGGTDTQYF.

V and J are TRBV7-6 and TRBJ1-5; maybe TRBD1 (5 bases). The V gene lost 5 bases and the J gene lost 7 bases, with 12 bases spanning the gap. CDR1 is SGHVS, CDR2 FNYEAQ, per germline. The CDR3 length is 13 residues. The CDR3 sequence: CASSRAGNQPQHF. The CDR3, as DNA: TGTGCCAGCAGCCGTGCAGGGAACCAGCCCCAGCATTTT. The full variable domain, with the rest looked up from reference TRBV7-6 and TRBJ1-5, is GAGVSQSPRYKVTKRGQDVALRCDPISGHVSLYWYRQALGQGPEFLTYFNYEAQQDKSGLPNDRFSAERPEGSISTLTIQRTEQRDSAMYRCASSRAGNQPQHFGDGTRLSIL.

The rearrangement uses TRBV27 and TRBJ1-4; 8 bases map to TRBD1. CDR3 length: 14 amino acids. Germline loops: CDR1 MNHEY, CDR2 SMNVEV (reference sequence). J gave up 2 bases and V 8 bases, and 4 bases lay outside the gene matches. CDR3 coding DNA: TGTGCCAGCTCTCGGACAGGGACTAATGAAAAACTGTTTTTT. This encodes CASSRTGTNEKLFF.

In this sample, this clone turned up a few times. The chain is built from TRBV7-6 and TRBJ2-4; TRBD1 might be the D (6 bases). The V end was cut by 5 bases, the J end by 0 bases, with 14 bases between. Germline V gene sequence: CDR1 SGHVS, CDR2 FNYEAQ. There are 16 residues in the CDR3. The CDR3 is CASSPWDTQAKNIQYF. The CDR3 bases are TGTGCCAGCAGCCCATGGGACACCCAAGCCAAAAACATTCAGTACTTC.

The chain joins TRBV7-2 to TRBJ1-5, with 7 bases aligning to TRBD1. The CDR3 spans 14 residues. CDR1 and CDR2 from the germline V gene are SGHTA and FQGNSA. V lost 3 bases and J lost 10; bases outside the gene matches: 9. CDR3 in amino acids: CASSFQGERQPQHF. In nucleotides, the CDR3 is TGTGCCAGCAGCTTTCAGGGGGAGAGACAACCCCAGCATTTT.